Presented here are 30 T cell receptor beta chains from one specimen sequenced in a study of T cells in Graves' hyperthyroidism and ophthalmopathy. Amplified TCR beta CDR3 regions derived from RNA transcripts. The HTBI primer set was used in a first-round RT-PCR of the TCR CDR3. TCRdb re-called the multiplex PCR reads with MiXCR, one entry per CDR3 protein. The sample lists fewer than 750,000 distinct CDR3 sequences; around 42% were seen once. The sample was peripheral blood or thyroid tissue (not recorded which). These TCRs come from a woman aged 18-29 years with Graves' hyperthyroidism.

A remark on this clonotype: This clone may be a read error of a much larger clone one base away. The chain carries TRBV9 and TRBJ2-7; 11 nucleotides match TRBD2. Germline V lookup: CDR1 SGDLS, CDR2 YYNGEE. This CDR3 has 21 residues. The CDR3 DNA reads as TGTGCCACCAGCGTAGGTCGTCTCGGAATAGCGGGAGGGCTTAGCTCCTACGAGCAGTACTTC. It encodes CATSVGRLGIAGGLSSYEQYF.

The chain joins TRBV9 to TRBJ2-5, with 10 bases that match TRBD2. With V trimmed by 1 base and J by 2 bases, 5 bases remained unmatched. This CDR3 contains 16 residues. Germline CDR1 is SGDLS and CDR2 is YYNGEE. CDR3: CASSVQLAGPQETQYF. The DNA of the CDR3 is TGTGCCAGCAGCGTACAACTAGCGGGACCACAAGAGACCCAGTACTTC.

V usage is TRBV15 and J usage is TRBJ1-5, with 7 nucleotides matching TRBD1. Germline CDR1 and CDR2: LNHNV and YYDKDF (reference sequence). The CDR3 has 13 residues. The V segment lost 6 bases and the J segment 14 bases; nucleotides outside the gene matches: 13. Here the CDR3 DNA reads TGTGCCACCAGACCGAGGGGGCAACGTGAGGAGCATTTT. This gives the protein CATRPRGQREEHF. The full variable domain, its missing parts supplied by reference TRBV15 and TRBJ1-5, is DAMVIQNPRYQVTQFGKPVTLSCSQTLNHNVMYWYQQKSSQAPKLLFHYYDKDFNNEADTPDNFQSRRPNTSFCFLDIRSPGLGDTAMYLCATRPRGQREEHFGDGTRLSIL.

This clonotype has ten or more counts. V usage is TRBV2 and J usage is TRBJ2-7, with TRBD1 matching 9 bases. The CDR3 is made up of 14 amino acids. Germline-derived CDR1 and CDR2 are SNHLY and FYNNEI. J lost 5 bases, V lost 3 bases, and 5 bases had no gene match. The CDR3 loop is CASSDGTGSDEQYF. The CDR3 DNA reads as TGTGCCAGCAGTGATGGGACAGGGAGCGACGAGCAGTACTTC.

This clonotype was picked up many times. The rearrangement links TRBV28 to TRBJ2-7, with D perhaps TRBD1 or TRBD2 (5 bases each). This CDR3 region has 14 residues. Trimming left V 5 bases short and J 4 bases short, with 15 bases between. In germline, CDR1 is MDHEN, CDR2 SYDVKM. CDR3 sequence reads: CASSPAWGSYEQYF. As DNA, the CDR3 is TGTGCCAGCAGTCCGGCGTGGGGGAGTTACGAGCAGTACTTC.

Many counts were recorded for this clonotype. The chain links TRBV11-2 to TRBJ1-3; D gene uncertain. The germline V gene encodes CDR1 SGHAT and CDR2 FQNNGV. The CDR3 has 12 residues. Deletions cut 4 bases from V and 8 bases from J, with 9 bases between. CDR3 coding DNA: TGTGCCAGCAGCTCGTTCCGGGACACCATATATTTT. This sequence encodes CASSSFRDTIYF.

On this clonotype: A much larger clone sits a single nucleotide away, making a read error possible. This sequence joins TRBV15 and TRBJ2-7, with D unresolved. From germline, CDR1 is LNHNV and CDR2 YYDKDF (reference sequence). This CDR3 is built from 15 residues. V lost 1 base and J 2 bases, leaving 12 bases between the germline ends. CDR3 nucleotide sequence: TGTGCCACCAGCAGAGGTGACTCGAGCCCCTACGAGCAGTACTTC. Its protein product is CATSRGDSSPYEQYF.

This chain joins TRBV29-1 and TRBJ1-1, with D unresolved. The V end lost 6 bases, the J end lost 1 base, and 9 bases lay between the germline ends. This CDR3 is built from 12 residues. Germline V lookup: CDR1 SQVTM, CDR2 ANQGSEA. CDR3 amino acids: CSVSDPNTEAFF. CDR3 bases: TGCAGCGTGTCAGATCCGAACACTGAAGCTTTCTTT.

In its sample, this clonotype was seen many times. The chain links TRBV12-3 or TRBV12-4 to TRBJ2-7; TRBD2 matches 12 bases. The V and J ends lost 6 bases and 3 bases, in that order; junction bases with no gene match: 3. The CDR3 has 14 amino acids. In DNA form, the CDR3 reads TGTGCCAGCAGAAAGACTAGCGGGAGCTACGAGCAGTACTTC. Protein sequence: CASRKTSGSYEQYF.

This clonotype was counted at least ten times. V usage is TRBV20-1 and J usage is TRBJ1-2; unclear D gene. Per the germline V gene, CDR1 is DFQATT and CDR2 is SNEGSKA (reference sequence). The CDR3 is 13 amino acids. Trimming stripped 3 bases from V and 2 bases from J, with 10 bases between. CDR3 DNA sequence: TGCAGTGCTAGTGAGTTGGTAAACTATGGCTACACCTTC. Amino acid sequence: CSASELVNYGYTF.

This clonotype was observed at least ten times. The chain combines TRBV12-3 or TRBV12-4 with TRBJ1-5; no reliable D call. The CDR3 totals 15 residues. With 4 bases removed from V and 0 bases from J, the gap between germline ends came to 10 bases. In DNA, the CDR3 is TGTGCCAGCAGTTCAGGACTGTATAGCAATCAGCCCCAGCATTTT. Translated: CASSSGLYSNQPQHF.

The CDR3 loop is CASSYRRAYGGELFF. CDR3 nucleotide sequence: TGTGCCAGCAGTTACAGACGGGCGTATGGCGGGGAGCTGTTTTTT. The rearrangement links TRBV6-5 to TRBJ2-2; D not resolved. V lost 2 bases, J lost 7 bases, and 14 bases lay in between. CDR1 is MNHEY and CDR2 is SVGAGI in the germline V gene. There are 15 residues in the CDR3.

This clonotype was detected ten times or more. The CDR3 loop reads CASRSRGNTEAFF. The CDR3 DNA is TGTGCCAGCAGGAGTCGGGGGAACACTGAAGCTTTCTTT. The chain couples TRBV2 to TRBJ1-1; D gene unclear. The CDR3 consists of 13 residues. Germline lookup yields CDR1 SNHLY and CDR2 FYNNEI. V lost 6 bases to trimming and J lost 1 base, with 9 bases between them.

A few counts support this clonotype. The rearrangement uses TRBV2 and TRBJ2-3; 11 bases agree with TRBD2. CDR1 SNHLY and CDR2 FYNNEI come from the germline V gene. CDR3 length equals 14 residues. Trimming cost V 4 bases and J 5 bases; bases outside gene matches: 2. CDR3 DNA: TGTGCCAGCAGTGTTACTAGCGGGAGAGATACGCAGTATTTT. It yields the protein CASSVTSGRDTQYF.

Many counts were recorded for this clonotype. This chain uses TRBV7-3 with TRBJ2-5; 9 bases map to TRBD2. V gave up 6 bases and J gave up 2 bases; unmatched junction bases: 10. CDR1 is SGHTA, CDR2 FQGTGA, per germline. The CDR3 covers 16 residues. CDR3 in DNA: TGTGCCAGCAGTTTAGGGGTAGCGGGGGTTCAAGAGACCCAGTACTTC. The encoded protein is CASSLGVAGVQETQYF.

The J gene is TRBJ2-7, the V gene TRBV7-9; D is undetermined. Germline CDR1 reads SEHNR; CDR2 reads FQNEAQ (reference sequence). This CDR3 spans 14 amino acids. V gave up 5 bases and J gave up 1 base, with 12 bases separating them. CDR3 residues: CASSPRDVSYEQYF. The CDR3 DNA follows: TGTGCCAGCAGCCCCCGCGACGTATCCTACGAGCAGTACTTC.

A few counts support this clonotype. CDR3 in DNA: TGTGCCAGCTCACCACCGGGACAGGGCCTTTTGTACGAGCAGTACTTC. Translating it yields CASSPPGQGLLYEQYF. The genes are TRBV2 and TRBJ2-7; 9 nucleotides match TRBD1. The trim removed 8 bases at V and 4 bases at J, leaving 15 bases unmatched. This CDR3 has 16 residues. Per the germline V gene, CDR1 is SNHLY and CDR2 is FYNNEI.

On this clonotype itself: An end of the junction does not agree with germline; a read error may underlie this. The V and J genes are TRBV25-1 and TRBJ1-3; D unresolved. The CDR3 sequence is 14 residues long. CDR1 and CDR2 from the germline V gene are MGHDK and SYGVNS. CDR3 sequence (DNA): TGTGCCAGCAGTGCTATGGACTCTAGAAACACCATATACTTT. It codes for CASSAMDSRNTIYF. The full variable domain, completed using reference TRBV25-1 and TRBJ1-3, is EADIYQTPRYLVIGTGKKITLECSQTMGHDKMYWYQQDPGMELHLIHYSYGVNSTEKGDLSSESTVSRIRTEHFPLTLESARPSHTSQYLCASSAMDSRNTIYFGEGSWLTVV.

This clonotype was seen many times. The genes are TRBV7-9 and TRBJ1-4; 7 bases agree with TRBD1. The germline V gene encodes CDR1 SEHNR and CDR2 FQNEAQ (reference sequence). V trimming: 1 base; J trimming: 7 bases; junction bases outside the gene matches: 3. This CDR3 has 14 amino acids. In nucleotides, the CDR3 is TGTGCCAGCAGCTTAGGCAGGGGGAGTGAAAAACTGTTTTTT. It yields the protein CASSLGRGSEKLFF.

This clonotype was seen at least ten times. V and J are TRBV20-1 and TRBJ2-7, with 9 bases lining up with TRBD2. Germline V gene lookup returns CDR1 DFQATT and CDR2 SNEGSKA (reference sequence). Trimming took 3 bases from V and 2 from J; bases not matched to a gene: 5. The CDR3 is 14 residues long. DNA for the CDR3: TGCAGTGCTAGTGGGCGGGAGGGGACCTACGAGCAGTACTTC. This sequence encodes CSASGREGTYEQYF.

This chain connects TRBV6-1 to TRBJ2-7, with a weak D call TRBD2 (5 bases). Trimming took off 3 bases at V and 3 bases at J, with 12 bases between the two ends. The CDR3 loop spans 14 amino acids. Germline CDR1 reads MNHNS; CDR2 reads SASEGT. CDR3 nucleotides: TGTGCCAGCAGTGAGAGGCGGGTGGACTACGAGCAGTACTTC. Translation: CASSERRVDYEQYF.

Concerning this clonotype itself: A much larger clone lies one base from this, so it may be a read error. Since the CDR3 does not end with the conserved phenylalanine or tryptophan, this likely comes from a read error. The V gene is TRBV9, the J gene TRBJ1-1; no clear D gene. V lost 4 bases and J lost 11, with 18 bases in between. The CDR3 sequence is 13 residues long. The V gene's germline CDR1 is SGDLS and CDR2 YYNGEE. CDR3 nucleotide sequence: TGTGCCAGCAGCACCCCAGAGCGAGAATGGGCTTTCCTT. This translates into CASSTPEREWAFL.

This clonotype was found many times. This chain uses TRBV5-1 with TRBJ2-5; 7 bases match TRBD2. Germline V gene data show CDR1 as SGHRS and CDR2 as YFSETQ. J lost 7 bases, V lost 0 bases, and 9 bases had no gene match. This CDR3 spans 15 amino acids. CDR3 residues: CASSLGGGRGLTQYF. DNA of the CDR3: TGCGCCAGCAGCTTGGGCGGCGGGAGAGGATTGACCCAGTACTTC.

The chain is built from TRBV20-1 and TRBJ2-7; no reliable D call. The V end lost 0 bases, the J end lost 3 bases, and 12 bases lay between the germline ends. The germline V gene encodes CDR1 DFQATT and CDR2 SNEGSKA (reference sequence). CDR3 length: 14 residues. CDR3 DNA sequence: TGCAGTGCTAGAGATGTGGATAGCTACTACGAGCAGTACTTC. Protein: CSARDVDSYYEQYF.

This clonotype was observed once. The chain is built from TRBV29-1 and TRBJ2-5; 14 bases align to TRBD2. The V segment lost 6 bases and the J segment 0 bases; nucleotides outside the gene matches: 15. Germline V CDR1 and CDR2: SQVTM, ANQGSEA. The CDR3 has 19 residues. CDR3 sequence reads: CSVHEGGLAGVAYQETQYF. The CDR3 DNA is TGCAGCGTGCACGAGGGGGGACTAGCGGGAGTCGCTTACCAAGAGACCCAGTACTTC.

V is TRBV27 and J is TRBJ1-2, with D maybe TRBD1 (5 bases). CDR1 is MNHEY, CDR2 SMNVEV, per germline (reference sequence). The CDR3 is 12 residues long. This chain's CDR3 is CAPQTETYGYTF. As DNA, the CDR3 is TGTGCACCCCAGACAGAAACCTATGGCTACACCTTC.

This clonotype was counted only a few times. This chain uses TRBV12-3 or TRBV12-4 with TRBJ1-3; D is undetermined. Between the trimmed V and J ends, which lost 5 bases and 0 bases, there was a span of 11 bases. The CDR3 totals 15 residues. CDR3 sequence reads: CASSTVYLSGNTIYF. CDR3 coding DNA: TGTGCCAGCAGTACAGTTTATCTCTCTGGAAACACCATATATTTT.

V is TRBV7-2 and J is TRBJ2-1, with D tentatively TRBD2 (6 bases). Trimming took off 1 base at V and 0 bases at J, with 10 bases between the two ends. CDR1 and CDR2 from the germline V gene are SGHTA and FQGNSA. The length of the CDR3 is 16 residues. The DNA for the CDR3 is TGTGCCAGCAGCTTAGGCCGGGGGAGCTCCTACAATGAGCAGTTCTTC. Its protein product is CASSLGRGSSYNEQFF.

This clonotype was seen a single time. One end of the junction is discordant with germline, which a read error may explain. This rearrangement joins TRBV24-1 to TRBJ2-5; 10 nucleotides agree with TRBD1. The germline V gene encodes CDR1 KGHDR and CDR2 SFDVKD. The CDR3 contains 16 residues. CDR3 amino acids: CATSNLGTGDGETQYF. In DNA form, the CDR3 reads TGTGCCACCAGTAATTTAGGGACAGGGGATGGGGAGACCCAGTACTTC.

As regards this clonotype: One base away lies a much larger clone, so this may be a sequencing read error. The rearrangement uses TRBV9 and TRBJ2-2, with D perhaps being TRBD1 or TRBD2 (5 bases each). CDR1 and CDR2 (germline): SGDLS, YYNGEE. CDR3 length equals 14 residues. V was pared by 8 bases and J by 3 bases, with 14 bases between. The CDR3 nucleotides read TGTGCCAGTTCAAGGGACGCGGACACCGGGGAGCTGTTTTTT. It is translated as CASSRDADTGELFF.